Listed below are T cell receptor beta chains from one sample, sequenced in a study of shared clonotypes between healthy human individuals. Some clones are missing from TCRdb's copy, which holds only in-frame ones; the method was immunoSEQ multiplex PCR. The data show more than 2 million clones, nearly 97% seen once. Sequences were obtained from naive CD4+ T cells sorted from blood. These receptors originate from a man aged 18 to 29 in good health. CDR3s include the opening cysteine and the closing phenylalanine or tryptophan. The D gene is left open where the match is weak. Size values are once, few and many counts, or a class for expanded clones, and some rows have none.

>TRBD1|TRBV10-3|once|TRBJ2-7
CAISGGDIIYEQYF
TGTGCCATCTCAGGGGGCGACATTATCTACGAGCAGTACTTC
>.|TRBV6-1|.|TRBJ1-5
CASRVDNQPQHF
TGTGCCAGCAGGGTTGACAATCAGCCCCAGCATTTT
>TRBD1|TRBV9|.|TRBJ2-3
CASSGGQGMGPTQYF
TGTGCCAGCAGCGGGGGACAGGGAATGGGACCTACGCAGTATTTT
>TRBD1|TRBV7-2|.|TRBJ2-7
CASSSSPGQASYEQYF
TGTGCCAGCAGCTCAAGTCCGGGACAGGCTTCCTACGAGCAGTACTTC
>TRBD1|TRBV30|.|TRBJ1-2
CAWTGTGGYGYTF
TGTGCCTGGACGGGGACAGGAGGCTATGGCTACACCTTC
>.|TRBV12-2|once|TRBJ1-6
CASLNHRQCHLSPLHF
TGTGCAAGTCTTAACCACCGACAATGCCACCTTTCACCCCTCCACTTT
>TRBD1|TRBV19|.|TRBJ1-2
CASYRGVSGYTF
TGTGCCAGCTACAGGGGAGTTAGTGGCTACACCTTC
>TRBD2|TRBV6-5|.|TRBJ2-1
CASGTSGRGNEQFF
TGTGCCAGCGGGACTAGCGGGAGAGGCAATGAGCAGTTCTTC
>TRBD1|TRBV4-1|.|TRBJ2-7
CASSQGQGPTYEQYF
TGCGCCAGCAGCCAGGGACAGGGTCCGACCTACGAGCAGTACTTC
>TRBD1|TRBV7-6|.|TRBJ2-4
CASSLIGGANADLAKNIQYF
TGTGCCAGCAGCCTCATAGGGGGCGCGAACGCCGACCTAGCCAAAAACATTCAGTACTTC
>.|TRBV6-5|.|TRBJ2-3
CASSSLRGGTDTQYF
TGTGCCAGCAGTTCCCTCCGTGGGGGCACAGATACGCAGTATTTT
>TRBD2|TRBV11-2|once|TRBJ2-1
CASSSLAGAGEQFF
TGTGCCAGCAGCTCACTAGCGGGAGCGGGTGAGCAGTTCTTC
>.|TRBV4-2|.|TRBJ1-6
CASSQDRRVQNSPLHF
TGTGCCAGCAGCCAAGATAGACGGGTGCAAAATTCACCCCTCCACTTT
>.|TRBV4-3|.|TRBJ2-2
CASSQLQGTNTGELFF
TGCGCCAGCAGCCAACTGCAGGGCACAAACACCGGGGAGCTGTTTTTT
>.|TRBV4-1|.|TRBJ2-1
CASSQVLHNEQFF
TGCGCCAGCAGCCAAGTTCTCCACAATGAGCAGTTCTTC
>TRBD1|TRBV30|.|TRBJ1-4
CALDRGRDEKLFF
TGTGCCCTCGACAGGGGGCGGGATGAAAAACTGTTTTTT
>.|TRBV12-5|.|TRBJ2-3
CASGLVGSGNTDTQYF
TGTGCTAGTGGTTTGGTAGGGAGTGGCAACACAGATACGCAGTATTTT
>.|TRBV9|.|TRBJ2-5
CASSVGASPQETQYF
TGTGCCAGCAGCGTAGGGGCTAGCCCCCAAGAGACCCAGTACTTC
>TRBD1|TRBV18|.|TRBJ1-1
CASSPLGTDTEAFF
TGTGCCAGCTCACCCCTTGGGACAGACACTGAAGCTTTCTTT
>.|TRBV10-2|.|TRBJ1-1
CASSPGPNTEAFF
TGCGCCAGCAGCCCCGGCCCGAACACTGAAGCTTTCTTT
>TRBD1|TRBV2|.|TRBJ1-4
CASSRQGLNEKLFF
TGTGCCAGCAGTAGACAGGGCTTAAATGAAAAACTGTTTTTT
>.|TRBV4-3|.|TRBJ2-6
CASSQEPHTAGANVLTF
TGCGCCAGCAGCCAAGAACCCCATACCGCCGGGGCCAACGTCCTGACTTTC